This T cell receptor beta chain was observed in a study of T-cell memory formation after mild COVID-19. Study in general: There were largely donor-specific TCR clusters.

To note about this clonotype: Its target is unknown.

5'RACE, which relied on constant-segment primers, yielded TCR alpha and TCR beta cDNA libraries carrying sample barcodes and UMIs. One entry per CDR3 protein, called by TCRdb with MiXCR from the 5' RACE reads. Among hundreds of thousands of distinct CDR3 sequences listed, around 15% were seen once. CDR1 LGHNA and CDR2 YSLEER come from the germline V gene. Trimming removed 0 bases at V and 6 bases at J, with 9 bases between. The CDR3 runs 14 residues. Study outcomes and limitations: Clones contracting day 15 to 85 were balanced CD4/CD8; later expanders leaned CD4+.

J is TRBJ1-5 and V is TRBV4-3; possibly TRBD1 for D (5 bases). The source of this sequence is a man between 18 and 29 years old who had mild COVID-19 (a few samples of this study predate the infection). Cell type and time point are not known. Source material: PBMCs or a T cell subset sorted from them (not recorded which). The CDR3: CASSQDLGRQPQHF. Written as DNA, the CDR3 is TGCGCCAGCAGCCAAGATTTGGGGCGTCAGCCCCAGCATTTT.